The present entry profiles one T cell receptor beta chain with its context. The data belong to a study of blood T cell repertoires in COVID-19. The CDR3 spans 13 residues. Germline CDR1 reads GTSNPN; CDR2 reads SVGIG (reference sequence). After removal of 3 bases from V and 2 bases from J, the junction contained 0 bases not matched to a gene. Profiling relied on immunoSEQ multiplex PCR, and the TCRdb table lists in-frame clones only, not all of them. The repertoire holds roughly 81,000 clones, around 81% seen once, with about 2.1% in the top ten. The chain links TRBV30 to TRBJ2-1, with 8 bases lining up with TRBD2. Sequencing was done on a sample of peripheral blood. This receptor was obtained from a woman in her 70s with acute or convalescent COVID-19. The CDR3 here is CAWRLAAYNEQFF. CDR3 DNA sequence: TGTGCCTGGAGACTAGCGGCCTACAATGAGCAGTTCTTC.